The 18 T cell receptor beta chains below were found in one sample sequenced in a study of blood T cell repertoires in COVID-19. Assay used: immunoSEQ multiplex PCR; TCRdb lists only in-frame clones, some missing. The sample gives roughly 87,000 clones, more than 75% of which show up once; 25% is in the top ten. Sequenced sample: peripheral blood. Source of these receptors: a human donor in a cohort sampled during active COVID-19.

V gene TRBV7-9 combines with J gene TRBJ2-3, with D possibly TRBD2 on 5 matching bases. Germline V CDR1 and CDR2: SEHNR, FQNEAQ (reference sequence). With 5 bases removed from V and 2 bases from J, the gap between germline ends came to 14 bases. This CDR3 contains 15 residues. The CDR3 DNA reads as TGTGCCAGCAGCCCAGCGGTAGTCAACACAGATACGCAGTATTTT. Its protein product is CASSPAVVNTDTQYF.

This clone has a handful of counts. The chain joins TRBV28 to TRBJ1-1; D remains ambiguous. CDR1 and CDR2 (germline): MDHEN, SYDVKM. This CDR3 region has 14 residues. The ends were cut back, 5 bases at V and 4 bases at J, with 14 bases in the middle. The CDR3 DNA is TGTGCCAGCAGTCCCCCGGCGCGGGGCACTGAAGCTTTCTTT. Translated, it gives CASSPPARGTEAFF.

V usage is TRBV12-3 or TRBV12-4 and J usage is TRBJ2-4; 10 bases map to TRBD1. The CDR3 contains 13 residues. Trimming cost V 6 bases and J 8 bases; bases outside gene matches: 4. The CDR3, as DNA: TGTGCCAGCAGGGGACAGGGGATAGACATTCAGTACTTC. This translates into CASRGQGIDIQYF.

This chain uses TRBV27 with TRBJ2-2; D gene unclear. The V gene lost 3 bases and the J gene lost 1 base, with 3 bases spanning the gap. Per germline, CDR1 MNHEY and CDR2 SMNVEV (reference sequence). The CDR3 sequence is 13 residues long. The CDR3 nucleotides read TGTGCCAGCAGTTTCCAGAACACCGGGGAGCTGTTTTTT. Its translation is CASSFQNTGELFF.

This rearrangement joins TRBV6-5 to TRBJ2-5; 7 nucleotides agree with TRBD2. CDR1 and CDR2 from the germline V gene are MNHEY and SVGAGI. With 0 bases clipped from V and 4 bases from J, the junction kept 2 bases outside the gene matches. The CDR3 length is 14 residues. The CDR3 loop is CASSYSPGGETQYF. The CDR3 DNA is TGTGCCAGCAGTTACTCCCCGGGGGGAGAGACCCAGTACTTC.

The rearrangement uses TRBV7-2 and TRBJ2-6; D perhaps matches TRBD2 (5 bases). V was pared by 7 bases and J by 0 bases, with 7 bases between. The CDR3 length is 14 residues. In germline, CDR1 is SGHTA, CDR2 FQGNSA. In DNA, the CDR3 is TGTGCCAGCACGAGGGACTCTGGGGCCAACGTCCTGACTTTC. Translation: CASTRDSGANVLTF.

The V and J genes are TRBV7-9 and TRBJ2-6; TRBD2 agrees at 8 bases. The CDR3 consists of 18 residues. Germline trimming cut 5 bases from V and 4 bases from J; bases unmatched to any gene: 13. The germline gives CDR1 SEHNR, CDR2 FQNEAQ (reference sequence). CDR3: CASSPVTGGPSGANVLTF. Here the CDR3 DNA reads TGTGCCAGCAGCCCAGTAACGGGAGGGCCGTCGGGGGCCAACGTCCTGACTTTC.

The V call is TRBV5-4, the J call TRBJ1-5, with D perhaps TRBD1 (5 bases). Germline lookup yields CDR1 SGHNT and CDR2 YYREEE (reference sequence). V was trimmed by 2 bases and J by 9 bases, leaving 12 bases between them. The CDR3 consists of 13 residues. This chain's CDR3 is CASSFDSGSPQHF. In DNA, the CDR3 is TGTGCCAGCAGCTTCGACAGTGGCTCGCCCCAGCATTTT.

Only one count was recorded for this clone. The same CDR3 is also encoded by other DNA sequences in this sample. The rearrangement joins TRBV9 to TRBJ2-3; D gene unclear. The germline CDR1 and CDR2 sequences are SGDLS and YYNGEE. Trimming took 0 bases from V and 5 from J, leaving 4 bases between them. The CDR3 loop spans 12 amino acids. This CDR3 reads CASSVGGDTQYF. The CDR3 DNA reads TGTGCCAGCAGCGTAGGAGGAGATACGCAGTATTTT.

The chain recombines TRBV7-9 with TRBJ1-1; D is unclear. Looked up from germline, CDR1 is SEHNR and CDR2 is FQNEAQ (reference sequence). The ends were cut back, 2 bases at V and 5 bases at J, with 12 bases in the middle. The CDR3 is made up of 14 amino acids. The CDR3 loop reads CASSLPPERTEAFF. Written as DNA, the CDR3 is TGTGCCAGCAGCTTACCGCCCGAACGGACTGAAGCTTTCTTT.

The J gene is TRBJ2-5, the V gene TRBV14, with D possibly TRBD1 on 6 matching bases. Trimming took 4 bases from V and 5 from J, leaving 11 bases between them. Germline CDR1 is SGHDN and CDR2 is FVKESK. The CDR3 loop spans 13 amino acids. The CDR3 here is CASSLGQLETQYF. Written as DNA, the CDR3 is TGTGCCAGCAGCCTCGGACAGTTGGAGACCCAGTACTTC.

V gene TRBV18 combines with J gene TRBJ1-6; D is possibly TRBD1 (6 bases). The CDR3 loop spans 19 amino acids. The germline gives CDR1 KGHSH, CDR2 LQKENI. Trimming took off 6 bases at V and 0 bases at J, with 21 bases between the two ends. CDR3 nucleotides: TGTGCCAGCTCTCTGAGGTCCGGGACAATTTACTCCTATAATTCACCCCTCCACTTT. It yields the protein CASSLRSGTIYSYNSPLHF.

The V gene is TRBV28, the J gene TRBJ2-7, with no clear D. Trimming removed 2 bases from V and 0 bases from J, with 8 bases in between. The CDR3 totals 14 residues. CDR1 and CDR2 (germline): MDHEN, SYDVKM. CDR3 loop: CASSLLGYSYEQYF. The CDR3 nucleotides read TGTGCCAGCAGTTTACTCGGTTACTCCTACGAGCAGTACTTC.

As to this clone: Other DNA sequences in this sample translate to the same CDR3. The V gene is TRBV7-9, the J gene TRBJ2-7, with 8 nucleotides matching TRBD1. The CDR3 sequence is 14 residues long. V trimming: 3 bases; J trimming: 4 bases; junction bases outside the gene matches: 5. Germline-derived CDR1 and CDR2 are SEHNR and FQNEAQ (reference sequence). Here the CDR3 reads CASSLGQGAYEQYF. Here the CDR3 DNA reads TGTGCCAGCAGCTTGGGGCAGGGGGCTTACGAGCAGTACTTC.

The chain uses TRBV2 and TRBJ2-2, with a tentative D call TRBD2 (6 bases). V was shortened by 2 bases and J by 0 bases, with 7 bases between the two germline ends. Germline loops: CDR1 SNHLY, CDR2 FYNNEI. This CDR3 region has 15 residues. CDR3 in amino acids: CASSEPSANTGELFF. As DNA, the CDR3 is TGTGCCAGCAGTGAACCTAGCGCGAACACCGGGGAGCTGTTTTTT.

CDR3 amino acids: CATSRDLATANTGELFF. DNA for the CDR3: TGTGCCACCAGCAGAGATCTAGCCACCGCGAACACCGGGGAGCTGTTTTTT. V usage is TRBV15 and J usage is TRBJ2-2; the D gene is possibly TRBD2 (5 bases). CDR3 length: 17 amino acids. Trimming pared 0 bases from V and 0 bases from J, leaving 11 bases between. From germline, CDR1 is LNHNV and CDR2 YYDKDF (reference sequence).

The J gene is TRBJ2-1, the V gene TRBV27; D gene unclear. V lost 7 bases to trimming and J lost 1 base, with 17 bases between them. Germline CDR1 MNHEY, CDR2 SMNVEV (reference sequence). The CDR3 consists of 16 residues. The CDR3 spells CASTPATRKSYNEQFF. CDR3 DNA sequence: TGTGCCAGCACTCCCGCGACAAGGAAATCCTACAATGAGCAGTTCTTC.

The chain is built from TRBV5-3 and TRBJ2-7; perhaps TRBD2 as D (5 bases). TRBV5-3 carries the ORF label, with uncertain function. The CDR3 runs to 13 residues. V was cut by 1 base and J by 5 bases, with 10 bases left in between. Here the CDR3 reads CARSLLLAHEQYF. The CDR3 DNA is TGTGCCAGAAGCTTGTTGCTAGCCCACGAGCAGTACTTC.